The present T cell receptor (beta chain) was sequenced within a study of T cell changes during pregnancy in multiple sclerosis. CDR3 size: 13 residues. V was pared by 5 bases and J by 3 bases, with 2 bases of the junction left unmatched. Germline loops: CDR1 GTSNPN, CDR2 SVGIG (reference sequence). Assay: immunoSEQ multiplex PCR; the TCRdb copy retains only in-frame clones and omits some. Here the sample spans about 89,000 clones, roughly 94% being singletons. The source is a female donor with multiple sclerosis, enrolled in a pregnancy study. The V call is TRBV30, the J call TRBJ1-5, with 9 bases identical to TRBD1. The source was peripheral blood, collected in the third trimester of pregnancy. CDR3 nucleotides: TGTGCCTGGGGGACAGGGTACAATCAGCCCCAGCATTTT. It codes for CAWGTGYNQPQHF.